This T cell receptor beta chain was obtained from a study of blood T cell repertoires in COVID-19. Turning to the study itself: Samples representing acute and convalescent COVID-19 were sourced from the United States, Italy and Spain.

V shed 2 bases and J 0 bases; nucleotides not matched to a gene: 11. The CDR3 is 18 amino acids. CDR1 is SGHTA, CDR2 FQGNSA, per germline. As handled by the study authors: Nucleated cell number was recorded as an estimate derived from reference gene primer amplification. The method was immunoSEQ multiplex PCR; TCRdb's version includes in-frame clones alone and lacks a portion of them. V, J and clone size are those of that table, while D and trimming were read from the DNA. The table has about 260,000 clones, approximately 82% seen once. The sequence was collected from an elderly woman with acute or convalescent COVID-19. The sequencing input was peripheral blood. The chain is built from TRBV7-2 and TRBJ2-3, with TRBD1 matching 7 bases. The DNA of the CDR3 is TGTGCCAGCAGCTTATTACGACAGGGAGCTACAAGCACAGATACGCAGTATTTT. It encodes CASSLLRQGATSTDTQYF.